The subject of this entry is one T cell receptor beta chain. Its antigen is unknown. In each case, RNA was isolated and then reverse transcribed into cDNA as the sequencing template. The repertoire was sequenced with immunoSEQ multiplex PCR; TCRdb's copy has only in-frame clones and lacks some. The table includes fewer than 250,000 clones, roughly 60% detected once. The data derive from a study of CD8+ T cells in alopecia areata. About the study: The tofacitinib course ran for 6 to 18 months and was followed by 6 months off drug. The study, taken as a whole, reports: Throughout tofacitinib, many expanded lesional clones continued to persist in scalp and blood.

As for treatment: oral pan-JAK inhibitor, 5-10 mg twice daily. Germline CDR1 SQVTM, CDR2 ANQGSEA. The V end lost 4 bases, the J end lost 7 bases, and 16 bases lay between the germline ends. This CDR3 contains 13 residues. The input for sequencing was CD4+ T cells sorted from blood, taken at week 24, from a patient treated with tofacitinib. The clonotype was recovered from a human donor with alopecia areata. The chain employs TRBV29-1 and TRBJ1-2, with a tentative D call TRBD1 (6 bases). The CDR3 coding sequence is TGCAGCGTTGTCCCGGGACATGAATCTGGCTACACCTTC. Encoded protein: CSVVPGHESGYTF.